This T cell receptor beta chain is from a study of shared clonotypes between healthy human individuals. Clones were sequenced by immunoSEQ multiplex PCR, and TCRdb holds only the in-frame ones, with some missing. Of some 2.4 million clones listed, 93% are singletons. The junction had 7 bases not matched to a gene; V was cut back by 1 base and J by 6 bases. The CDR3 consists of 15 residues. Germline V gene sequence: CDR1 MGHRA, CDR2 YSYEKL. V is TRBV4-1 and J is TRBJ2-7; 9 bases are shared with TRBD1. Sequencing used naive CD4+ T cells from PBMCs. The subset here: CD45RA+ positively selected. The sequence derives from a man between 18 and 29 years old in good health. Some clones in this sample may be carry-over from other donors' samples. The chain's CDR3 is CASSQAGTGRGEQYF. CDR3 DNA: TGCGCCAGCAGCCAAGCAGGGACAGGGAGAGGCGAGCAGTACTTC.